These T cell receptor beta chains were read from a single sample in a study of cytomegalovirus exposure and HLA in healthy donors. Assay: immunoSEQ multiplex PCR; the TCRdb copy retains only in-frame clones and omits some. The sample shows approximately 72,000 clones, more than 60% of them seen only once. Sample: PBMCs. The receptor source for this set is a male donor in good health and CMV-seropositive. Both conserved end residues are part of each CDR3. Fields, in order: J gene, clone size, V gene, D gene, CDR3 DNA, CDR3 protein. A D gene is named only where the DNA matches it firmly. Clone size appears in some rows only: once, few, many, or a class for an expanded clone.

TRBJ1-1 | - | TRBV6-5 | TRBD1 | TGTGCCAGGATCGTCAGGGACAGGGGCACTGAAGCTTTCTTT | CARIVRDRGTEAFF
TRBJ2-2 | - | TRBV18 | - | TGTGCCAGCTCACCACAGAGACTGGAGAACACCGGGGAGCTGTTTTTT | CASSPQRLENTGELFF
TRBJ2-7 | - | TRBV5-1 | TRBD2 | TGCGCCAGCGGACTAGCGGGGAGTTACGAGCAGTACTTC | CASGLAGSYEQYF
TRBJ2-7 | - | TRBV27 | - | TGTGCCAGCAGTCGGGGGCAGGGGGATACCTACGAGCAGTACTTC | CASSRGQGDTYEQYF
TRBJ1-1 | - | TRBV7-8 | TRBD1 | TGTGCCAGCAGATCGGGACAGGGGTTGTACACTGAAGCTTTCTTT | CASRSGQGLYTEAFF
TRBJ2-2 | - | TRBV7-8 | TRBD2 | TGTGCCAGCAGCCAGGCCAGCGGGAGTCTCGTCGGGGAGCTGTTTTTT | CASSQASGSLVGELFF
TRBJ2-3 | - | TRBV5-8 | - | TGTGCCAGCAGCACCCTTACCCGGGCAGATACGCAGTATTTT | CASSTLTRADTQYF
TRBJ2-7 | - | TRBV11-2 | - | TGTGCCAGCAGTATAGCCGACAGGTCCTACGAGCAGTACTTC | CASSIADRSYEQYF
TRBJ2-7 | - | TRBV10-3 | TRBD1 | TGTGCCATCAGTGAAGGGGGACAGACGAGCTCCTACGAGCAGTACTTC | CAISEGGQTSSYEQYF
TRBJ2-1 | - | TRBV5-1 | - | TGCGCCAGCAGCTTGTCAGGCGTAAGCTCCTACAATGAGCAGTTCTTC | CASSLSGVSSYNEQFF
TRBJ2-7 | once | TRBV6-1 | TRBD2 | TGTGCCTCAAAGGGACTAGCTGACTACGAGCAGTACTTC | CASKGLADYEQYF
TRBJ2-1 | - | TRBV5-1 | TRBD2 | TGCGCCAGCAGCTGGTCCAGCGGGAGTACCTACAATGAGCAGTTCTTC | CASSWSSGSTYNEQFF
TRBJ1-2 | - | TRBV10-3 | TRBD1 | TGTGCCATCACGCAGACAGGGCGCTATGGCTACACCTTC | CAITQTGRYGYTF
TRBJ1-1 | - | TRBV20-1 | - | TGCAGTGCTAGAGACTATGAAGCTTTCTTT | CSARDYEAFF
TRBJ1-5 | few | TRBV28 | - | TGTGCCAGCAGCTCGCTACGGGCCCAGCATTTT | CASSSLRAQHF
TRBJ2-2 | once | TRBV11-2 | TRBD2 | TGTGCCAGCACTCGGGGGGGGGCAGACGGGGAGCTGTTTTTT | CASTRGGADGELFF
TRBJ1-1 | - | TRBV11-2 | - | TGTGCCAGCGCCGGGGGACCGAACACTGAAGCTTTCTTT | CASAGGPNTEAFF
TRBJ2-3 | - | TRBV27 | - | TGTGCCAGCAGTTTCCTATTCACTAGCACAGATACGCAGTATTTT | CASSFLFTSTDTQYF